This T cell receptor beta chain was recorded in a study of chemoradiotherapy in HPV16-positive cancers. Sequencing was performed with immunoSEQ multiplex PCR; in TCRdb, only in-frame clones are kept and a portion is missing. The profile shows 9,500 or so clones, roughly 70% of them singletons. J lost 8 bases, V lost 4 bases, and 4 bases had no gene match. From germline, CDR1 is SGHDT and CDR2 YYEEEE. The CDR3 length is 12 residues. About this clone itself: Antigen specificity is unknown.

Study results and caveats: Better recurrence-free survival went with HPV-responsive T-cell expansion in HPV16-positive patients. HPV-specific T cells were functionally defined from only two HPV16-positive patients. Non-HPV-specific T cells did not expand in tumors during treatment, whereas candidate HPV-specific clones and E7-related motifs did.

This specimen was taken from a patient who underwent chemoradiotherapy. The chain has TRBV5-6 and TRBJ1-2; 8 bases fit TRBD1. This clonotype was obtained from a human donor with HPV-associated anogenital cancer. CDR3 protein: CASSKDRGGYTF. CDR3 nucleotide sequence: TGTGCCAGCAGCAAAGACAGGGGCGGCTACACCTTC.